The following is a TCR beta chain sequence with its context. The V and J ends lost 3 bases and 4 bases respectively, with 6 bases between them. Germline CDR1 reads MDHEN; CDR2 reads SYDVKM. This CDR3 has 12 amino acids. This record comes from a study of blood T cell repertoires in COVID-19. Study overall: PBMCs, B-cell-depleted T cells, or T cells were the source of the cDNA or gDNA that made up the material.

Assay used: immunoSEQ multiplex PCR; TCRdb lists only in-frame clones, some missing. The repertoire consists of 70,000 or so clones, with more than 70% occurring once and the leading ten covering 1.4%. The TCR was taken from a human donor in a cohort sampled during active COVID-19. The sequenced sample consisted of peripheral blood. The V and J genes are TRBV28 and TRBJ1-2, with D possibly TRBD1 on 5 matching bases. The CDR3 DNA reads as TGTGCCAGCAGTTTGGGGCCCTATGGCTACACCTTC. Translated: CASSLGPYGYTF.